The 30 T cell receptor beta chains listed next were all sequenced from one sample in a study of blood T cell repertoires in COVID-19. Assay used: immunoSEQ multiplex PCR; TCRdb lists only in-frame clones, some missing. The data contain roughly 280,000 clones, 70% to 90% of them seen just once; the ten biggest clones take up roughly 1.8%. Material for sequencing was peripheral blood. These receptors were collected from a man aged 30-40 years with active or convalescent COVID-19.

The genes are TRBV19 and TRBJ2-2, with D possibly matching TRBD2 (5 bases). This CDR3 region has 14 residues. The V gene lost 5 bases and the J gene lost 6 bases, with 13 bases spanning the gap. Germline V lookup: CDR1 LNHDA, CDR2 SQIVND (reference sequence). The CDR3 region is CASSRTGGSGELFF. In nucleotides, the CDR3 is TGTGCCAGTAGTCGGACTGGAGGATCCGGGGAGCTGTTTTTT.

This chain links TRBV19 with TRBJ1-1; 8 bases agree with TRBD1. The CDR3 length is 13 residues. Germline V CDR1 and CDR2: LNHDA, SQIVND (reference sequence). The J segment lost 3 bases and the V segment lost 6 bases, leaving 3 bases of the junction unmatched. In DNA, the CDR3 is TGTGCCAGTAGGGGCAGGGGGCACACTGAAGCTTTCTTT. It encodes CASRGRGHTEAFF.

The genes are TRBV25-1 and TRBJ1-6; possible D gene TRBD1, 6 bases. Deletions cut 1 base from V and 10 bases from J, with 11 bases between. The CDR3 is 14 residues long. Per the germline V gene, CDR1 is MGHDK and CDR2 is SYGVNS. The CDR3 region is CASSEWTEKSPLHF. The CDR3 nucleotides are TGTGCCAGCAGTGAATGGACAGAGAAGTCACCCCTCCACTTT.

V usage is TRBV7-8 and J usage is TRBJ1-5; D ambiguous. Germline CDR1 SGHVS, CDR2 FQNEAQ. This CDR3 spans 15 amino acids. V dropped 0 bases and J dropped 3 bases, with 9 bases sitting between them. The CDR3 protein is CASSLATANNQPQHF. Written as DNA, the CDR3 is TGTGCCAGCAGCTTAGCCACAGCAAACAATCAGCCCCAGCATTTT.

This chain joins TRBV6-6 and TRBJ2-5; a weak D match, TRBD1 (6 bases). CDR1 MNHNY and CDR2 SVGAGI come from the germline V gene (reference sequence). With 7 bases removed from V and 0 bases from J, the gap between germline ends came to 12 bases. This CDR3 spans 14 amino acids. Written as DNA, the CDR3 is TGTGCCAGCACCCTGACAGGATACCAAGAGACCCAGTACTTC. Translating gives CASTLTGYQETQYF.

J is TRBJ2-2 and V is TRBV2; TRBD2 matches 12 bases. The V gene end was trimmed by 5 bases and the J gene end by 3 bases; junction bases not matched to a gene: 4. Germline V gene sequence: CDR1 SNHLY, CDR2 FYNNEI. This CDR3 is built from 16 residues. As DNA, the CDR3 is TGTGCCAGCAGTAGAGGACTAGCGGGGCACACCGGGGAGCTGTTTTTT. Its protein product is CASSRGLAGHTGELFF.

The rearrangement links TRBV4-2 to TRBJ1-2; possible D gene TRBD1, 6 bases. The germline V and J ends were trimmed by 4 bases and 2 bases, with 14 bases remaining between them. The CDR3 consists of 15 residues. Germline V lookup: CDR1 LGHNA, CDR2 YNFKEQ. The CDR3 here is CASSRPGTSNYGYTF. The CDR3 DNA sequence: TGTGCCAGCAGCCGTCCCGGGACATCGAACTATGGCTACACCTTC.

The rearrangement joins TRBV3-1 (or the pseudogene TRBV3-2) to TRBJ2-5; 7 nucleotides align to TRBD1. V trimming: 8 bases; J trimming: 4 bases; junction bases outside the gene matches: 16. Germline V gene sequence: CDR1 LGHDT, CDR2 YNNKEL (reference sequence). This CDR3 is 16 amino acids long. CDR3 in DNA: TGTGCCAGCTCCAACCCGAGGGGGCCCAGTACAGAGACCCAGTACTTC. It yields the protein CASSNPRGPSTETQYF.

J is TRBJ2-3 and V is TRBV5-1; 7 nucleotides agree with TRBD2. This CDR3 is 15 amino acids long. Trimming cost V 0 bases and J 4 bases; bases outside gene matches: 5. Per the germline V gene, CDR1 is SGHRS and CDR2 is YFSETQ. The CDR3 bases are TGCGCCAGCAGCTTGGACGGACTAGAGGCAGATACGCAGTATTTT. This sequence encodes CASSLDGLEADTQYF.

J is TRBJ2-7 and V is TRBV5-1; tentative D call: TRBD1 (5 bases). V was pared by 2 bases and J by 2 bases, with 11 bases between. The CDR3 is made up of 14 amino acids. Germline values: CDR1 SGHRS, CDR2 YFSETQ. CDR3 protein: CASSFPDNPYEQYF. CDR3 coding DNA: TGCGCCAGCAGCTTCCCGGACAACCCCTACGAGCAGTACTTC.

The chain links TRBV3-1 (or the pseudogene TRBV3-2) to TRBJ2-7, with D possibly being TRBD1 (5 bases). In germline, CDR1 is LGHDT, CDR2 YNNKEL (reference sequence). Trimming stripped 0 bases from V and 3 bases from J, with 9 bases between. CDR3 size: 14 residues. CDR3 residues: CASSQEGALYEQYF. CDR3 DNA sequence: TGTGCCAGCAGCCAAGAAGGGGCGCTCTACGAGCAGTACTTC.

The V and J genes are TRBV6-2 or TRBV6-3 and TRBJ1-1; D is possibly TRBD1 (6 bases). This CDR3 has 15 residues. V was cut by 0 bases and J by 4 bases, with 12 bases left in between. Per germline, CDR1 MNHEY and CDR2 SVGEGT. In DNA, the CDR3 is TGTGCCAGCAGTTACTCGGGGGGGCTCTTCACTGAAGCTTTCTTT. This encodes CASSYSGGLFTEAFF.

The CDR3 nucleotides are TGCGCCAGCAGTGACCCCGGCACAGATACGCAGTATTTT. Protein product: CASSDPGTDTQYF. The chain links TRBV10-2 to TRBJ2-3; D not resolved. Germline CDR1 WSHSY, CDR2 SAAADI. The CDR3 has 13 residues. The V and J ends lost 3 bases and 1 base respectively, with 5 bases between them.

The chain carries TRBV4-3 and TRBJ1-6; a possible D gene is TRBD1 (5 bases). V was trimmed by 0 bases and J by 11 bases, leaving 11 bases between them. The CDR3 totals 14 residues. Germline CDR1 reads LGHNA; CDR2 reads YSLEER. This chain's CDR3 is CASSQEAGQPPLHF. The CDR3, as DNA: TGCGCCAGCAGCCAAGAGGCGGGGCAACCACCCCTCCACTTT.

The V call is TRBV19, the J call TRBJ1-5, with D perhaps matching TRBD1 (5 bases). The CDR3 length is 13 residues. Germline-derived CDR1 and CDR2 are LNHDA and SQIVND (reference sequence). V was trimmed by 6 bases and J by 5 bases, leaving 11 bases between them. The CDR3 bases are TGTGCCAGTAGACTACAGGAGCATCAGCCCCAGCATTTT. As protein: CASRLQEHQPQHF.

The J gene is TRBJ2-7, the V gene TRBV19, with 9 bases matching TRBD1. After removal of 3 bases from V and 2 bases from J, the junction contained 2 bases not matched to a gene. This CDR3 is 14 amino acids long. Germline CDR1 and CDR2: LNHDA and SQIVND (reference sequence). CDR3 sequence: CASSMTGGTYEQYF. The CDR3 DNA follows: TGTGCCAGTAGTATGACAGGGGGTACCTACGAGCAGTACTTC.

The V and J genes are TRBV7-2 and TRBJ2-5, with D tentatively TRBD2 (7 bases). Germline assignment: CDR1 SGHTA and CDR2 FQGNSA. The V gene lost 6 bases and the J gene lost 3 bases, with 14 bases spanning the gap. The CDR3 consists of 14 residues. As DNA, the CDR3 is TGTGCCAGCAGTTGGGGGCTAGCGGAAGAGACCCAGTACTTC. Amino acid sequence: CASSWGLAEETQYF.

The gene calls are TRBV30 and TRBJ1-1, with no clear D. CDR3 size: 16 residues. V was shortened by 1 base and J by 8 bases, with 23 bases between the two germline ends. Germline loops: CDR1 GTSNPN, CDR2 SVGIG (reference sequence). The CDR3 is CAWSAGWPISTREAFF. CDR3 nucleotide sequence: TGTGCCTGGAGTGCGGGATGGCCCATCAGTACCCGAGAAGCTTTCTTT.

Only a few counts were recorded for this clone. V gene TRBV3-1 (or the pseudogene TRBV3-2) combines with J gene TRBJ1-5, with TRBD1 matching over 7 bases. V lost 4 bases and J lost 9; bases outside the gene matches: 3. Per germline, CDR1 LGHDT and CDR2 YNNKEL (reference sequence). The CDR3 consists of 12 residues. CDR3 residues: CASSRQGSPQHF. The CDR3 nucleotides read TGTGCCAGCAGCCGACAGGGATCGCCCCAGCATTTT.

This clone was detected once. The V gene is TRBV4-1, the J gene TRBJ2-7; 7 bases are shared with TRBD2. From germline, CDR1 is MGHRA and CDR2 YSYEKL. The CDR3 runs to 16 residues. With V trimmed by 4 bases and J by 0 bases, 9 bases remained unmatched. The CDR3: CASSPSLAESSYEQYF. The CDR3 DNA reads TGCGCCAGCAGCCCAAGTCTAGCGGAAAGCTCCTACGAGCAGTACTTC.

The CDR3 protein is CASTRGSSGANVLTF. CDR3 in DNA: TGTGCCAGCACTAGGGGTAGCTCTGGGGCCAACGTCCTGACTTTC. The V and J genes are TRBV7-2 and TRBJ2-6, with a tentative D call TRBD1 (5 bases). This CDR3 is built from 15 residues. Germline V CDR1 and CDR2: SGHTA, FQGNSA. Trimming shortened V by 7 bases and J by 0 bases, and 10 bases separated the two germline ends.

This rearrangement joins TRBV19 to TRBJ2-2, with a weak D call TRBD1 (5 bases). This CDR3 region has 15 residues. Trimming removed 3 bases at V and 4 bases at J, with 12 bases between. Per germline, CDR1 LNHDA and CDR2 SQIVND (reference sequence). CDR3 in DNA: TGTGCCAGTAGTATGTTAGTCAGGGCCACCGGGGAGCTGTTTTTT. Amino acids: CASSMLVRATGELFF. The full variable domain, rest sourced from reference TRBV19 and TRBJ2-2, is DGGITQSPKYLFRKEGQNVTLSCEQNLNHDAMYWYRQDPGQGLRLIYYSQIVNDFQKGDIAEGYSVSREKKESFPLTVTSAQKNPTAFYLCASSMLVRATGELFFGEGSRLTVL.

The CDR3 nucleotides read TGTGCCAGCAGGTTGGCGGGGGCCGGTACCGGGGAGCTGTTTTTT. Translating it yields CASRLAGAGTGELFF. This chain links TRBV7-9 with TRBJ2-2; tentatively, D is TRBD2 (7 bases). The V gene's germline CDR1 is SEHNR and CDR2 FQNEAQ (reference sequence). The CDR3 spans 15 residues. Trimming cost V 6 bases and J 5 bases, with 16 bases left between them.

This sequence joins TRBV5-4 and TRBJ2-2, with 7 nucleotides matching TRBD1. The CDR3 runs to 16 residues. The V and J ends lost 4 bases and 5 bases, in that order; junction bases with no gene match: 11. CDR1 is SGHNT and CDR2 is YYREEE in the germline V gene (reference sequence). CDR3 nucleotide sequence: TGTGCCAGCAGCACCGAGACGGTGGGACAGACCGGGGAGCTGTTTTTT. It encodes CASSTETVGQTGELFF.

The rearrangement joins TRBV4-2 to TRBJ2-3; D not resolved. From germline, CDR1 is LGHNA and CDR2 YNFKEQ. V was cut by 1 base and J by 0 bases, with 8 bases left in between. This CDR3 region has 15 residues. The CDR3: CASSQVQASTDTQYF. In DNA form, the CDR3 reads TGTGCCAGCAGCCAAGTCCAGGCTAGCACAGATACGCAGTATTTT.

V is TRBV30 and J is TRBJ2-7, with D possibly being TRBD2 (6 bases). CDR1 is GTSNPN, CDR2 SVGIG, per germline (reference sequence). V shed 2 bases and J shed 4 bases, with 9 bases lying between them. This CDR3 comprises 12 residues. The CDR3 region is CAWSTSRYEQYF. CDR3 DNA sequence: TGTGCCTGGAGTACTAGCCGGTACGAGCAGTACTTC.

CDR3: CASSYSNAGGPTDTQYF. The DNA for the CDR3 is TGTGCCAGCAGTTACTCGAATGCGGGGGGCCCCACAGATACGCAGTATTTT. J is TRBJ2-3 and V is TRBV6-2 or TRBV6-3, with TRBD2 matching 8 bases. In germline, CDR1 is MNHEY, CDR2 SVGEGT. V trimming: 0 bases; J trimming: 2 bases; junction bases outside the gene matches: 7. The CDR3 extends over 17 amino acids.

The rearrangement links TRBV2 to TRBJ1-2; 7 bases line up with TRBD1. This CDR3 spans 13 amino acids. Germline values: CDR1 SNHLY, CDR2 FYNNEI. Trimming removed 6 bases from V and 8 bases from J; junction bases left unmatched: 9. The CDR3 loop is CASSRTGSGGYTF. CDR3 nucleotide sequence: TGTGCCAGCAGCCGGACAGGAAGCGGCGGCTACACCTTC.

This chain joins TRBV30 and TRBJ1-6; D call uncertain. There are 14 residues in the CDR3. From germline, CDR1 is GTSNPN and CDR2 SVGIG (reference sequence). Trimming removed 2 bases at V and 7 bases at J, with 12 bases between. The chain's CDR3 is CAWSLTGGNSPLHF. Here the CDR3 DNA reads TGTGCCTGGAGTCTGACGGGAGGGAATTCACCCCTCCACTTT.

This clone is a singleton in its sample. This chain uses TRBV16 with TRBJ2-7; a possible D gene is TRBD1 (5 bases). This CDR3 is built from 14 residues. Germline assignment: CDR1 KGHSY and CDR2 FQNENV. V was trimmed by 0 bases and J by 5 bases, leaving 11 bases between them. The CDR3 nucleotides are TGTGCCAGCAGCCAATCCCCAGGGTCCCACGAGCAGTACTTC. This gives the protein CASSQSPGSHEQYF.